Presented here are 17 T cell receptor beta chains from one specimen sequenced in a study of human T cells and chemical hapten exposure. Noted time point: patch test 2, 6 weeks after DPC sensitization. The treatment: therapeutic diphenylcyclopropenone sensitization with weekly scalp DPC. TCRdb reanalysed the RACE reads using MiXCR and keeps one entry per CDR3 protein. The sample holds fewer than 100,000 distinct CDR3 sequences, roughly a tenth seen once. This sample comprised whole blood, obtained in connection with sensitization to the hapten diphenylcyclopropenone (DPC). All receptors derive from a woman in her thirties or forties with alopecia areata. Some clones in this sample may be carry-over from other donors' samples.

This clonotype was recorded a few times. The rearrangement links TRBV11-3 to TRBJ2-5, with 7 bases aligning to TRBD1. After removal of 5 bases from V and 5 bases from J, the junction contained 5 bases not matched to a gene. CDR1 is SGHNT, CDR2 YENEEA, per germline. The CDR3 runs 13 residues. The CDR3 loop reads CASSAQGMETQYF. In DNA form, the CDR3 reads TGTGCCAGCAGCGCACAGGGGATGGAGACCCAGTACTTC.

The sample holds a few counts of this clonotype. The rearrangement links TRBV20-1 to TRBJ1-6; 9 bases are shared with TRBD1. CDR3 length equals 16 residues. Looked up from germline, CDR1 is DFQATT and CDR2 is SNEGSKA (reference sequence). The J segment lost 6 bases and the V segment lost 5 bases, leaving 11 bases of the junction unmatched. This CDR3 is CSAESGTGLFNSPLHF. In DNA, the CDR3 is TGCAGTGCTGAGTCCGGGACAGGGCTTTTTAATTCACCCCTCCACTTT.

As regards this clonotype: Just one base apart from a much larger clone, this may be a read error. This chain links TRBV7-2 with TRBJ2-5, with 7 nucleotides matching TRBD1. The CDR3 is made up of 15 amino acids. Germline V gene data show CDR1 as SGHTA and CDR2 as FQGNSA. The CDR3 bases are TGTGCCAGCACTTCACGACAGGGATTACAAGATACCCAGTACTTC. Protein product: CASTSRQGLQDTQYF.

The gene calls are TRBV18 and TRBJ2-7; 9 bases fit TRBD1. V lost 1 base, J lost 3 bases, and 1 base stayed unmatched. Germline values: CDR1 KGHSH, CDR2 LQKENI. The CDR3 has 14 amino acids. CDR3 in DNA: TGTGCCAGCTCACCACAGGGACAGGGCTACGAGCAGTACTTC. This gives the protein CASSPQGQGYEQYF.

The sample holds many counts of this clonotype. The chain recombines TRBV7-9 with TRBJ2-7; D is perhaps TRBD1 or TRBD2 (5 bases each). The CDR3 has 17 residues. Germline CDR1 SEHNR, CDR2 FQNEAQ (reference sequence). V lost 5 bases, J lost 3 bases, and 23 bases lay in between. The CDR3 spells CASSIPTRGGSIYEQYF. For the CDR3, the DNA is TGTGCCAGCAGCATCCCGACCCGGGGCGGATCCATCTACGAGCAGTACTTC. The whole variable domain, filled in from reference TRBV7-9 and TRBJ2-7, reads DTGVSQNPRHKITKRGQNVTFRCDPISEHNRLYWYRQTLGQGPEFLTYFQNEAQLEKSRLLSDRFSAERPKGSFSTLEIQRTEQGDSAMYLCASSIPTRGGSIYEQYFGPGTRLTVT.

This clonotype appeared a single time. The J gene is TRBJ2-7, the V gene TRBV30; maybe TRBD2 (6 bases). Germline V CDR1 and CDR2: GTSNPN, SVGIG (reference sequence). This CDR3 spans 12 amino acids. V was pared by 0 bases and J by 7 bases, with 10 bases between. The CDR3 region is CAWSVNAGEQYF. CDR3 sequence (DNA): TGTGCCTGGAGTGTAAACGCGGGAGAGCAGTACTTC.

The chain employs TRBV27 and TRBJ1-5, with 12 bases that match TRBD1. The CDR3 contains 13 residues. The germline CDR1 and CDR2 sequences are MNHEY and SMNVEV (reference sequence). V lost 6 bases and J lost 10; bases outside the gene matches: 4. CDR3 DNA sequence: TGTGCCAGCAGGGGACAGGGGGCGGCTCCCCAGCATTTT. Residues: CASRGQGAAPQHF.

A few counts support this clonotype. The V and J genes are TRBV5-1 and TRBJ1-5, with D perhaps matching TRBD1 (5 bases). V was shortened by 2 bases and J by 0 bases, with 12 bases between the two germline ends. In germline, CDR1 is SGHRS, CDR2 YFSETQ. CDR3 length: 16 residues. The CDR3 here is CASSFNPGPSNQPQHF. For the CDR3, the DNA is TGCGCCAGCAGCTTTAACCCGGGACCTAGCAATCAGCCCCAGCATTTT.

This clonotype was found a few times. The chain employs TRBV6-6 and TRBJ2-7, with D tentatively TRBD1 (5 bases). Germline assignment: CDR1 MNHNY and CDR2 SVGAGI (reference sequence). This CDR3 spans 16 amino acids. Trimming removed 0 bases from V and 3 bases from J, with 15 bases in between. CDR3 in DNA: TGTGCCAGCAGTTACTCGTATCAGGGAATAAACTACGAGCAGTACTTC. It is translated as CASSYSYQGINYEQYF.

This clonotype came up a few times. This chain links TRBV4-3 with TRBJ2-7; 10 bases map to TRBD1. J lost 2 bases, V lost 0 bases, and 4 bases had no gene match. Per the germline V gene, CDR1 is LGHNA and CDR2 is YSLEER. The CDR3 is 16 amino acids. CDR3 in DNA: TGCGCCAGCAGCCAAGAAACCGGGACAGGGGCCTACGAGCAGTACTTC. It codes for CASSQETGTGAYEQYF.

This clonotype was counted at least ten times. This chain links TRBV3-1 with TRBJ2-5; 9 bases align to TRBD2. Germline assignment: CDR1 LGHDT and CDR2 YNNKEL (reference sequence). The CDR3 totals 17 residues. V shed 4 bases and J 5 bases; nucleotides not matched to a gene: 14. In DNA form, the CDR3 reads TGTGCCAGCAGCCCTCACGAGGCGGGAGGGGGGGAGGAGACCCAGTACTTC. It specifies CASSPHEAGGGEETQYF.

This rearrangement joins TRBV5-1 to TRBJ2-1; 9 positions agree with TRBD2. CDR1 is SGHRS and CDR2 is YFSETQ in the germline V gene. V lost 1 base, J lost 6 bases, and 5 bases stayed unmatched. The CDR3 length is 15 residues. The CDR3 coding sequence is TGCGCCAGCAGCTTGCGTCCTAGCGGGATCAATGAGCAGTTCTTC. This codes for CASSLRPSGINEQFF. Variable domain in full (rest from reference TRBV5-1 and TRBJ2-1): KAGVTQTPRYLIKTRGQQVTLSCSPISGHRSVSWYQQTPGQGLQFLFEYFSETQRNKGNFPGRFSGRQFSNSRSEMNVSTLELGDSALYLCASSLRPSGINEQFFGPGTRLTVL.

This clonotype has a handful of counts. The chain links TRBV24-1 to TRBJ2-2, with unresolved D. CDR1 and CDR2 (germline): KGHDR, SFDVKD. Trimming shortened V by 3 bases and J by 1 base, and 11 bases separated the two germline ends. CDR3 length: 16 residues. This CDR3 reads CATSDLRTLNTGELFF. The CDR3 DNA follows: TGTGCCACCAGTGATCTTCGGACCCTGAACACCGGGGAGCTGTTTTTT.

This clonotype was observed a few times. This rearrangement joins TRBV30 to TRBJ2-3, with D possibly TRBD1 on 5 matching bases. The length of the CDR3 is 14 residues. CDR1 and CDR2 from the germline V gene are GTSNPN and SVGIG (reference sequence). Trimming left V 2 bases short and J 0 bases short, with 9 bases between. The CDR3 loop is CAWSPWGSTDTQYF. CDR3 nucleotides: TGTGCCTGGAGTCCCTGGGGCAGCACAGATACGCAGTATTTT.

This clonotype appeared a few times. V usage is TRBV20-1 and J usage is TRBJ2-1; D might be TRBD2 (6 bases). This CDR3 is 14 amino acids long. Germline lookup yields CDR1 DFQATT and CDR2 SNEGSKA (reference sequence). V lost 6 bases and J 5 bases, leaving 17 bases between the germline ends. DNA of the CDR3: TGCAGTGCCAAGGACGGGAGTGACCACAATGAGCAGTTCTTC. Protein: CSAKDGSDHNEQFF.

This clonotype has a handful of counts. CDR3 residues: CASSQVDTQYF. The DNA of the CDR3 is TGTGCCAGCAGCCAAGTGGATACGCAGTATTTT. The chain uses TRBV3-1 and TRBJ2-3, with unresolved D. V was shortened by 1 base and J by 6 bases, with 2 bases between the two germline ends. The CDR3 runs to 11 residues. CDR1 LGHDT and CDR2 YNNKEL come from the germline V gene (reference sequence).

The CDR3: CATRMGGRTDTQYF. The CDR3 DNA sequence: TGTGCCACCAGGATGGGGGGAAGGACAGATACGCAGTATTTT. This chain uses TRBV24-1 with TRBJ2-3, with D maybe TRBD2 (6 bases). CDR1 is KGHDR, CDR2 SFDVKD, per germline. CDR3 length: 14 amino acids. The V end was cut by 7 bases, the J end by 3 bases, with 13 bases between.